This T cell receptor beta chain was sequenced during a study of T cell repertoires in cytomegalovirus infection. General study points: Identification of carriers of CMV plus the relevant HLA was performed using cumulative public TCR beta family frequency.

With respect to this clonotype: What it binds is not known.

The junction had 8 bases not matched to a gene; V was cut back by 3 bases and J by 3 bases. The CDR3 extends over 14 amino acids. CDR1 and CDR2 (germline): DFQATT, SNEGSKA (reference sequence). TCRdb ran MiXCR on the reads and lists one entry per CDR3 protein. The table includes 300,000 or so distinct CDR3 sequences, around 9.6% detected once. This chain joins TRBV20-1 and TRBJ2-7; TRBD1 matches 7 bases. Sequencing was carried out using PBMCs. The receptor comes from a human donor in good health (CMV status not recorded). Some clones in this sample may be carry-over from other donors' samples. CDR3 nucleotide sequence: TGCAGTGCTAGGGTAGGGACAGCACTCTACGAGCAGTACTTC. Protein sequence: CSARVGTALYEQYF.